This TCR beta chain was obtained from a study of T cells expressing NK-cell markers. In the study overall: Sorted CD3+CD56+NKG2C+, CD3+CD56+NKG2C- and CD3+CD56-NKG2C+ T cells provided the TCR beta repertoires. Study results and limitations: The share of CD8+ T cells held by dominant NKG2C+ clonotypes was about 1.0-7.5% in roughly 6 donors. Leadership of the CD3+CD56-NKG2C+ fraction also belonged to these clonotypes in several donors.

TCRdb reanalyzed the 5' RACE reads and collapses them to one entry per CDR3 protein, without DNA. This sample lists 350,000 to 400,000 distinct CDR3 sequences; its ten largest clones have about 10%. This CDR3 has 13 residues. CDR1 is MNHEY and CDR2 is SVGAGI in the germline V gene. With regard to this clonotype: Its specificity is not known.

Sample: blood T cells: a sorted CD56 or NKG2C T cell subset, CD4+ or CD8+ T cells, or bulk PBMC T cells (not recorded which). The chain links TRBV6-5 to TRBJ2-3. This TCR was recovered from a woman between 45 and 65 years old in good health. The CDR3 protein is CASRRVWGDTQYF.